This passage covers 32 T cell receptor beta chains from one sample sequenced in a study of blood T cells in healthy people across ages. A J-beta primer mix and a sample-barcoded 5' primer were used in a second PCR of roughly 6 to 11 cycles. TCRdb processed the 5' RACE reads anew with MiXCR; each CDR3 protein has one entry. Of under 1,100,000 distinct CDR3 sequences detected, around 27% appear once; the ten largest clones hold approximately 0.71%. The same sample was also used in a study of T cells of mothers and their children.

Material for sequencing was blood. These receptors were taken from a girl aged 2-10 years in good health.

The chain links TRBV4-3 to TRBJ1-1, with 9 bases lining up with TRBD1. The CDR3 is 17 residues long. Trimming cost V 2 bases and J 0 bases; bases outside gene matches: 7. The V gene's germline CDR1 is LGHNA and CDR2 YSLEER. This chain's CDR3 is CASSQNTGGGMNTEAFF. The CDR3, as DNA: TGCGCCAGCAGCCAAAACACAGGGGGCGGGATGAACACTGAAGCTTTCTTT.

CDR3 amino acids: CSAHWTGMNTEAFF. CDR3 sequence (DNA): TGCAGTGCTCACTGGACAGGGATGAACACTGAAGCTTTCTTT. The chain is built from TRBV20-1 and TRBJ1-1; 8 positions agree with TRBD1. Germline lookup yields CDR1 DFQATT and CDR2 SNEGSKA (reference sequence). Trimming took 5 bases from V and 0 from J; bases not matched to a gene: 5. The CDR3 totals 14 residues.

This chain joins TRBV29-1 and TRBJ2-2, with no clear D. The CDR3 totals 12 residues. Trimming shortened V by 7 bases and J by 7 bases, and 13 bases separated the two germline ends. The germline V gene has CDR1 SQVTM and CDR2 ANQGSEA. Here the CDR3 reads CSAVKGVGELFF. In DNA, the CDR3 is TGCAGCGCTGTCAAGGGTGTCGGGGAGCTGTTTTTT.

The rearrangement uses TRBV2 and TRBJ1-5; D is perhaps TRBD1 (6 bases). Germline V gene sequence: CDR1 SNHLY, CDR2 FYNNEI. V was clipped by 5 bases and J by 6 bases, with 17 bases between them. The CDR3 is 15 amino acids. The CDR3 reads CASSPEGGFAQPQHF. In nucleotides, the CDR3 is TGTGCCAGCAGTCCCGAAGGGGGTTTTGCTCAGCCCCAGCATTTT.

This rearrangement joins TRBV3-1 to TRBJ2-3; 9 bases are shared with TRBD2. With 0 bases clipped from V and 1 base from J, the junction kept 5 bases outside the gene matches. The CDR3 length is 17 residues. The germline V gene has CDR1 LGHDT and CDR2 YNNKEL (reference sequence). Written as DNA, the CDR3 is TGTGCCAGCAGCCAAGATCGGTTAGCGGGAGGCACAGATACGCAGTATTTT. Encoded protein: CASSQDRLAGGTDTQYF.

Details on this clonotype: The junction departs from germline at one end; a sequencing error may be responsible. The CDR3 spells CIVGAGYQETQYF. In nucleotides, the CDR3 is TGCATCGTTGGCGCGGGGTACCAAGAGACCCAGTACTTC. This sequence joins TRBV29-1 and TRBJ2-5; D may be TRBD2 (6 bases). The CDR3 loop spans 13 amino acids. Per the germline V gene, CDR1 is SQVTM and CDR2 is ANQGSEA.

This clonotype was seen more than once but under ten times. The chain carries TRBV10-3 and TRBJ1-2, with a weak D call TRBD1 (6 bases). Germline loops: CDR1 ENHRY, CDR2 SYGVKD. V lost 10 bases, J lost 2 bases, and 17 bases lay in between. CDR3 size: 14 residues. The CDR3 region has the DNA TGTGCCACTGGACAGAGCAACTTAAACTATGGCTACACCTTC. Its translation is CATGQSNLNYGYTF.

The V call is TRBV11-2, the J call TRBJ2-3; TRBD2 matches at 9 bases. V lost 5 bases and J lost 5; bases outside the gene matches: 5. In germline, CDR1 is SGHAT, CDR2 FQNNGV. The CDR3 has 14 residues. CDR3 amino acids: CASSEGGRGDTQYF. The CDR3 region has the DNA TGTGCCAGCAGCGAGGGCGGGAGGGGAGATACGCAGTATTTT.

V gene TRBV4-2 combines with J gene TRBJ1-6, with unresolved D. The CDR3 contains 15 residues. Trimming took 0 bases from V and 5 from J, leaving 8 bases between them. Germline V CDR1 and CDR2: LGHNA, YNFKEQ. The CDR3 sequence is CASSQDSADNSPLHF. The CDR3 DNA sequence: TGTGCCAGCAGCCAAGATTCCGCAGATAATTCACCCCTCCACTTT.

This clonotype was found a few times. The genes are TRBV5-1 and TRBJ2-2, with D perhaps matching TRBD1 (5 bases). The CDR3 contains 12 residues. The germline V and J ends were trimmed by 4 bases and 6 bases, with 7 bases remaining between them. Germline lookup yields CDR1 SGHRS and CDR2 YFSETQ. The CDR3 region is CASSIRAGELFF. As DNA, the CDR3 is TGCGCCAGCAGCATCAGGGCCGGGGAGCTGTTTTTT.

This clonotype was counted only a few times. This chain uses TRBV5-1 with TRBJ2-1; 12 bases align to TRBD2. The CDR3 totals 15 residues. V lost 1 base to trimming and J lost 6 bases; unmatched junction nucleotides: 2. Germline CDR1 reads SGHRS; CDR2 reads YFSETQ. The CDR3 bases are TGCGCCAGCAGCTTGTTACTAGCGGGGGGCAATGAGCAGTTCTTC. It specifies CASSLLLAGGNEQFF.

This clonotype was seen a few times. The V gene is TRBV12-3 or TRBV12-4, the J gene TRBJ1-1; unclear D gene. The CDR3 runs 11 residues. V lost 5 bases and J 8 bases, leaving 9 bases between the germline ends. For the CDR3, the DNA is TGTGCCAGCAGTCTGGTACAAGAAGCTTTCTTT. Translated, it gives CASSLVQEAFF.

This clonotype was observed a handful of times. The rearrangement links TRBV5-1 to TRBJ2-1, with TRBD2 matching 8 bases. J gave up 4 bases and V 4 bases, and 10 bases lay outside the gene matches. CDR1 is SGHRS and CDR2 is YFSETQ in the germline V gene. This CDR3 has 16 amino acids. CDR3 nucleotide sequence: TGCGCCAGCAGCCTCCCGGGGAGCGGGAGTTACAATGAGCAGTTCTTC. Residues: CASSLPGSGSYNEQFF.

The J gene is TRBJ2-3, the V gene TRBV2; 9 bases match TRBD2. Germline-derived CDR1 and CDR2 are SNHLY and FYNNEI. The CDR3 has 15 residues. J gave up 7 bases and V 1 base, and 6 bases lay outside the gene matches. The CDR3 region is CASSEGSGGTNTQYF. CDR3 in DNA: TGTGCCAGCAGTGAAGGTAGCGGGGGAACTAATACGCAGTATTTT.

V is TRBV12-3 or TRBV12-4 and J is TRBJ2-5; D is uncertain. This CDR3 has 13 amino acids. V was shortened by 3 bases and J by 5 bases, with 10 bases between the two germline ends. The CDR3 DNA reads TGTGCCAGCAGTTTCAGTTCGGTCGAGACCCAGTACTTC. Translated, it gives CASSFSSVETQYF.

This chain joins TRBV12-3 or TRBV12-4 and TRBJ2-1, with TRBD2 matching 8 bases. The CDR3 loop spans 14 amino acids. Trimming took 5 bases from V and 2 from J; bases not matched to a gene: 2. CDR3 loop: CASSSGSTYNEQFF. The CDR3 DNA follows: TGTGCCAGCAGTAGCGGGAGTACCTACAATGAGCAGTTCTTC.

This sequence joins TRBV5-5 and TRBJ1-2; no definite D call. Trimming removed 2 bases at V and 4 bases at J, with 15 bases between. This CDR3 has 15 residues. Germline CDR1 is SGHKS and CDR2 is YYEKEE (reference sequence). The CDR3 sequence: CASSFASRVSYGYTF. CDR3 coding DNA: TGTGCCAGCAGCTTCGCTTCTCGCGTTAGCTATGGCTACACCTTC.

This clonotype occurred a few times. The chain recombines TRBV7-6 with TRBJ2-7, with 7 positions matching TRBD1. The V gene's germline CDR1 is SGHVS and CDR2 FNYEAQ. The CDR3 extends over 14 amino acids. Losses at the gene ends were 3 bases for V and 5 bases for J; bases not matched to a gene: 7. The CDR3: CASSLPQGGHEQYF. The CDR3 DNA is TGTGCCAGCAGCTTGCCCCAAGGGGGCCACGAGCAGTACTTC.

In the case of this clonotype: One junction end disagrees with the germline gene, perhaps due to a read error. V usage is TRBV12-5 and J usage is TRBJ2-7; D not resolved. CDR1 is LGHNT, CDR2 FRNRAP, per germline. This CDR3 is built from 14 residues. The CDR3 spells CASGLYGNSYEQCF. In DNA, the CDR3 is TGTGCTAGTGGTTTGTACGGAAACTCCTACGAGCAGTGCTTC. Full variable domain (outside the CDR3, taken from reference TRBV12-5 and TRBJ2-7): DARVTQTPRHKVTEMGQEVTMRCQPILGHNTVFWYRQTMMQGLELLAYFRNRAPLDDSGMPKDRFSAEMPDATLATLKIQPSEPRDSAVYFCASGLYGNSYEQCFGPGTRLTVT.

This clonotype was found a few times. DNA for the CDR3: TGCGCCAGCAGCTCGGTACAGGGTCTTGGGGCCAACGTCCTGACTTTC. Its translation is CASSSVQGLGANVLTF. The rearrangement uses TRBV5-1 and TRBJ2-6; TRBD1 is a possible D gene (6 bases). Between the trimmed V and J ends, which lost 3 bases and 3 bases, there was a span of 13 bases. Germline CDR1 is SGHRS and CDR2 is YFSETQ. CDR3 length: 16 residues.

This clonotype was counted a single time. The V and J genes are TRBV12-5 and TRBJ2-1, with a tentative D call TRBD1 (5 bases). Germline V gene data show CDR1 as LGHNT and CDR2 as FRNRAP. The CDR3 extends over 14 amino acids. V was trimmed by 6 bases and J by 3 bases, leaving 12 bases between them. The CDR3: CASGSPTDYNEQFF. The CDR3 coding sequence is TGTGCTAGTGGATCCCCGACAGACTACAATGAGCAGTTCTTC.

The V call is TRBV10-2, the J call TRBJ2-7, with a tentative D call TRBD2 (6 bases). The CDR3 consists of 14 residues. CDR1 WSHSY and CDR2 SAAADI come from the germline V gene. Trimming removed 0 bases from V and 1 base from J, with 7 bases in between. The CDR3 reads CASSESGGSYEQYF. The CDR3, as DNA: TGCGCCAGCAGTGAGTCGGGGGGATCCTACGAGCAGTACTTC.

This clonotype was picked up a small number of times. The rearrangement joins TRBV3-1 to TRBJ2-7; possibly TRBD1 or TRBD2 for D (5 bases each). The germline V and J ends were trimmed by 3 bases and 4 bases, with 16 bases remaining between them. This CDR3 is built from 15 residues. Germline CDR1 LGHDT, CDR2 YNNKEL (reference sequence). The CDR3 nucleotides read TGTGCCAGCAGCCATACCGGGACCGTCGATTACGAGCAGTACTTC. It specifies CASSHTGTVDYEQYF.

This clonotype was detected many times. The V gene is TRBV6-5, the J gene TRBJ1-4; unclear D gene. V dropped 4 bases and J dropped 7 bases, with 13 bases sitting between them. Per the germline V gene, CDR1 is MNHEY and CDR2 is SVGAGI. The CDR3 runs to 14 residues. This CDR3 is CASSSLTEIEKLFF. The CDR3 nucleotides read TGTGCCAGCAGTTCTCTCACTGAGATTGAAAAACTGTTTTTT.

This clonotype has just a few counts. The chain combines TRBV6-1 with TRBJ2-7, with D perhaps given as TRBD1 or TRBD2 (6 bases each). The CDR3 consists of 16 residues. Germline CDR1 MNHNS, CDR2 SASEGT. The V gene lost 3 bases and the J gene lost 3 bases, with 18 bases spanning the gap. CDR3 in amino acids: CASSEVGGSTFYEQYF. The CDR3 DNA sequence: TGTGCCAGCAGTGAGGTCGGGGGCTCAACCTTCTACGAGCAGTACTTC.

The chain is built from TRBV7-9 and TRBJ1-2; tentatively, D is TRBD1 (6 bases). The CDR3 runs to 16 residues. Germline values: CDR1 SEHNR, CDR2 FQNEAQ (reference sequence). Trimming pared 10 bases from V and 0 bases from J, leaving 21 bases between. The DNA of the CDR3 is TGTGCCACCCACAAGAGCCCGGGACAAACTAACTATGGCTACACCTTC. Translating gives CATHKSPGQTNYGYTF.

This chain connects TRBV7-3 to TRBJ2-5; 10 bases agree with TRBD2. After removal of 5 bases from V and 5 bases from J, the junction contained 5 bases not matched to a gene. CDR3 length: 14 residues. The germline V gene has CDR1 SGHTA and CDR2 FQGTGA. The CDR3 nucleotides read TGTGCCAGCAGCCCCGGGACTAGCGCGGAGACCCAGTACTTC. This translates into CASSPGTSAETQYF.

The genes are TRBV12-3 or TRBV12-4 and TRBJ1-5; D call uncertain. The CDR3 runs 14 residues. Trimming shortened V by 1 base and J by 5 bases, and 9 bases separated the two germline ends. CDR3 in amino acids: CASSLGMRDQPQHF. The CDR3 region has the DNA TGTGCCAGCAGTTTAGGCATGAGGGATCAGCCCCAGCATTTT.

This clonotype was detected a few times. The chain has TRBV7-3 and TRBJ1-1, with D unresolved. With 5 bases removed from V and 1 base from J, the gap between germline ends came to 8 bases. This CDR3 has 13 amino acids. The germline V gene has CDR1 SGHTA and CDR2 FQGTGA. For the CDR3, the DNA is TGTGCCAGCAGCGCGGACGGGAACACTGAAGCTTTCTTT. It is translated as CASSADGNTEAFF.

This chain connects TRBV28 to TRBJ2-5, with TRBD2 identical over 8 bases. V shed 5 bases, J shed 2 bases, and the junction held 10 bases outside the gene matches. The CDR3 totals 16 residues. The germline V gene encodes CDR1 MDHEN and CDR2 SYDVKM. Written as DNA, the CDR3 is TGTGCCAGCAGTCCGCGGGGTAGCGGGATACAAGAGACCCAGTACTTC. As protein: CASSPRGSGIQETQYF. Using reference TRBV28 and TRBJ2-5 for the parts outside the CDR3, the full variable domain is DVKVTQSSRYLVKRTGEKVFLECVQDMDHENMFWYRQDPGLGLRLIYFSYDVKMKEKGDIPEGYSVSREKKERFSLILESASTNQTSMYLCASSPRGSGIQETQYFGPGTRLLVL.

On this clonotype itself: This could be a read error, since a much larger clone is one nucleotide away. V gene TRBV7-9 combines with J gene TRBJ2-5; D is undetermined. Germline CDR1 and CDR2: SEHNR and FQNEAQ (reference sequence). The CDR3 sequence is 10 residues long. The CDR3 nucleotides read TGTGCCTGCAGCGATGAGACCCAGTACTTC. Translation: CACSDETQYF.

This clonotype was counted only a few times. This chain joins TRBV5-1 and TRBJ2-5; D is perhaps TRBD2 (5 bases). The germline gives CDR1 SGHRS, CDR2 YFSETQ. This CDR3 has 15 residues. Trimming pared 4 bases from V and 3 bases from J, leaving 16 bases between. CDR3 in amino acids: CASSAVAGLEETQYF. CDR3 DNA: TGCGCCAGCAGCGCCGTTGCCGGACTGGAAGAGACCCAGTACTTC.